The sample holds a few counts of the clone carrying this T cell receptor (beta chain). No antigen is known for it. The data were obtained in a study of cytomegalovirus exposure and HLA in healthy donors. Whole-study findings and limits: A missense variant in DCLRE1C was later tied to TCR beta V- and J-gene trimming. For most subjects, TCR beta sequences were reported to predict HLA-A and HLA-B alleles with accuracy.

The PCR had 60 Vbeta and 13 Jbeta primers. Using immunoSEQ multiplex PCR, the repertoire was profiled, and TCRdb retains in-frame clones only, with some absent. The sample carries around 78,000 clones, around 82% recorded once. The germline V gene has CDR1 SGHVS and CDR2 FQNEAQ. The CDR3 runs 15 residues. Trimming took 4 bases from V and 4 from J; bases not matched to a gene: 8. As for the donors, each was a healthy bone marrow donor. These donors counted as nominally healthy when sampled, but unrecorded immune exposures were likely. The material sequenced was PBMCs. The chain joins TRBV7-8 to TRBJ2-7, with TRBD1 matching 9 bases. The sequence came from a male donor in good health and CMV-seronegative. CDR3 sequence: CASSYLTGGIYEQYF. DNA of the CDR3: TGTGCCAGCAGCTATTTGACAGGGGGAATTTACGAGCAGTACTTC.